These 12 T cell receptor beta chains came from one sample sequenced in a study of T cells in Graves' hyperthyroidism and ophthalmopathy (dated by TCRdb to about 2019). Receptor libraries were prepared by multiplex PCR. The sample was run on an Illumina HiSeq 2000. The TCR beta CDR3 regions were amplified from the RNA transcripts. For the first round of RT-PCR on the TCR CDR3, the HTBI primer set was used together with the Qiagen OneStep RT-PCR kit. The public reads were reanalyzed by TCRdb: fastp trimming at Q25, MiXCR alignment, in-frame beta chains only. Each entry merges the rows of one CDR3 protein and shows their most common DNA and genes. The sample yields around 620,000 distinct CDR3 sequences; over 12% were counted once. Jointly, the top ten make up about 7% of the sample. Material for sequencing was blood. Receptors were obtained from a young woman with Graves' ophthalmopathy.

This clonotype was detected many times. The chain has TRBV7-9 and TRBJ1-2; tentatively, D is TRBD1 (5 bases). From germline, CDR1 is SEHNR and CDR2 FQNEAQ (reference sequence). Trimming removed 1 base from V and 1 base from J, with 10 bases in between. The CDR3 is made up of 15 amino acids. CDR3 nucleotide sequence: TGTGCCAGCAGCTTAGGACCCAGGGATAACTATGGCTACACCTTC. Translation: CASSLGPRDNYGYTF.

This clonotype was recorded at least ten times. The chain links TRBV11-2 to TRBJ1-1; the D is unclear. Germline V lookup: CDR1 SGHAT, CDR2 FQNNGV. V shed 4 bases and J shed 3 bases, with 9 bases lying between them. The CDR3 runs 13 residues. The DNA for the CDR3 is TGTGCCAGCAGCTCCAGTCCGGACACTGAAGCTTTCTTT. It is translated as CASSSSPDTEAFF.

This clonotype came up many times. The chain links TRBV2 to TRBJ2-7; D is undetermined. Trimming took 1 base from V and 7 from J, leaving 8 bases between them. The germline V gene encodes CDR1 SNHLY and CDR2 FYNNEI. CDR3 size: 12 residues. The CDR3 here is CASSEGTAEQYF. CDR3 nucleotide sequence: TGTGCCAGCAGTGAAGGCACGGCTGAGCAGTACTTC.

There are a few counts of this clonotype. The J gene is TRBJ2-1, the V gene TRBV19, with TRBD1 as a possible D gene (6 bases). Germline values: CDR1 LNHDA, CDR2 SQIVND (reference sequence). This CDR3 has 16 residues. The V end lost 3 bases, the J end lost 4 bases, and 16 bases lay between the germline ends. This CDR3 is CASSIAVGAGYNEQFF. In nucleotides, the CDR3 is TGTGCCAGTAGTATCGCTGTGGGGGCCGGGTACAATGAGCAGTTCTTC.

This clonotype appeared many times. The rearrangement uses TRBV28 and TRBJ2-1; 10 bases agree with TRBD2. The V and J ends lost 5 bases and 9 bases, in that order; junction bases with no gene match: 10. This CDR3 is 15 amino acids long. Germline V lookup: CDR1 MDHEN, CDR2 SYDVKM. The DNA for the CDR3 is TGTGCCAGCAGTCCTCGAGGTAGCGGGAGGATTGAGCAGTTCTTC. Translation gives CASSPRGSGRIEQFF.

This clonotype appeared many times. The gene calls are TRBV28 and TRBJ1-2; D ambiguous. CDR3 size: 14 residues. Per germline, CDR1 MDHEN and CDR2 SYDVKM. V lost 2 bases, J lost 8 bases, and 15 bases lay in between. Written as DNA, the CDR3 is TGTGCCAGCAGTTTACCCGGGGAGCCTAGGGGCTACACCTTC. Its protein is CASSLPGEPRGYTF.

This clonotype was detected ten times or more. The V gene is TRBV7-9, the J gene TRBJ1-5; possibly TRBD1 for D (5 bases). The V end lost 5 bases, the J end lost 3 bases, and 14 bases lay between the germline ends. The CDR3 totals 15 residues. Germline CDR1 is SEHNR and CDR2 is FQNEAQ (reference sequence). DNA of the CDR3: TGTGCCAGCAGCCATTCCGACAGAAACAATCAGCCCCAGCATTTT. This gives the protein CASSHSDRNNQPQHF.

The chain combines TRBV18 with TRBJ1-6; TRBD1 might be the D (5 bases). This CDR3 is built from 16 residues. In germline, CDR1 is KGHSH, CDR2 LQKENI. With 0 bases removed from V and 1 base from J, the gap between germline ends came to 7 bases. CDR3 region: CASSPPGGSYNSPLHF. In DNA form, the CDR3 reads TGTGCCAGCTCACCACCCGGGGGTTCCTATAATTCACCCCTCCACTTT.

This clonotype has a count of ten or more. CDR3 DNA: TGTGCCAGCAGCTTAACCAGTATCCGGGACTGGGGCTACAATGAGCAGTTCTTC. It specifies CASSLTSIRDWGYNEQFF. The chain joins TRBV7-3 to TRBJ2-1; tentative D call: TRBD2 (6 bases). The CDR3 is 18 amino acids. With 0 bases removed from V and 3 bases from J, the gap between germline ends came to 18 bases. Germline V lookup: CDR1 SGHTA, CDR2 FQGTGA. Full variable domain (remainder filled in from reference TRBV7-3 and TRBJ2-1): GAGVSQTPSNKVTEKGKYVELRCDPISGHTALYWYRQSLGQGPEFLIYFQGTGAADDSGLPNDRFFAVRPEGSVSTLKIQRTERGDSAVYLCASSLTSIRDWGYNEQFFGPGTRLTVL.

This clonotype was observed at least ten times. CDR3 sequence reads: CASSLARQGNQPQHF. CDR3 nucleotide sequence: TGTGCCAGCAGCTTAGCGAGGCAGGGCAATCAGCCCCAGCATTTT. The chain has TRBV7-9 and TRBJ1-5; D ambiguous. Trimming pared 0 bases from V and 2 bases from J, leaving 8 bases between. Per the germline V gene, CDR1 is SEHNR and CDR2 is FQNEAQ (reference sequence). There are 15 residues in the CDR3.

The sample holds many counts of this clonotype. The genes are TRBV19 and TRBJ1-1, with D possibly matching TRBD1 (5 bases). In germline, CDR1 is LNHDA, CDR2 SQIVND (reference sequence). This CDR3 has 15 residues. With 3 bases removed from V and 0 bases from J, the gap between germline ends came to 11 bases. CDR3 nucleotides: TGTGCCAGTAGTATGAATCGGGGGATGAACACTGAAGCTTTCTTT. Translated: CASSMNRGMNTEAFF.

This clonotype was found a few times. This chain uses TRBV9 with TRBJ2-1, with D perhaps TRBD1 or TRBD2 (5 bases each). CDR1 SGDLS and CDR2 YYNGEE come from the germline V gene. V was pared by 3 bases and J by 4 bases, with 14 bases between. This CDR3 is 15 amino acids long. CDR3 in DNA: TGTGCCAGCAGCGAAGGACTGACAGCATACAATGAGCAGTTCTTC. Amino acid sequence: CASSEGLTAYNEQFF. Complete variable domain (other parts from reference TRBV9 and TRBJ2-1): DSGVTQTPKHLITATGQRVTLRCSPRSGDLSVYWYQQSLDQGLQFLIQYYNGEERAKGNILERFSAQQFPDLHSELNLSSLELGDSALYFCASSEGLTAYNEQFFGPGTRLTVL.